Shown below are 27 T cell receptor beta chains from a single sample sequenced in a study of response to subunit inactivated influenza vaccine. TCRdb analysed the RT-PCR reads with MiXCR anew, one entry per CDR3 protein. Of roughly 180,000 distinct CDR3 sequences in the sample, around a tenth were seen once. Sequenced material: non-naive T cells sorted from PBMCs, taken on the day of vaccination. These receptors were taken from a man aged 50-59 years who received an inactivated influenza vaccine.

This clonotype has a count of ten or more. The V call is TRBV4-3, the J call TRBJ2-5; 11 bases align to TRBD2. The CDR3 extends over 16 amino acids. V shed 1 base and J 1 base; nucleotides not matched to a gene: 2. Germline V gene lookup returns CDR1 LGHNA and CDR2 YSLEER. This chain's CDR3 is CASSQGLAGLQETQYF. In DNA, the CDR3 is TGCGCCAGCAGCCAAGGACTAGCGGGGCTCCAAGAGACCCAGTACTTC.

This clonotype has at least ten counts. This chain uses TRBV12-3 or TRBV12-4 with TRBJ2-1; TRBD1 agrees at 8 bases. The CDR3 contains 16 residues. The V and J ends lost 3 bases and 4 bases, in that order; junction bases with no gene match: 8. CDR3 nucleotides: TGTGCCAGCAGTTTTAGGGGGACAGGAGTTTACAATGAGCAGTTCTTC. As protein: CASSFRGTGVYNEQFF.

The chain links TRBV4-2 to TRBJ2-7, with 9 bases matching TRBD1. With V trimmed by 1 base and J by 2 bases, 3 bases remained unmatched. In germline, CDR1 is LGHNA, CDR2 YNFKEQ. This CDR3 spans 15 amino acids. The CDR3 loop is CASSQGGQGAYEQYF. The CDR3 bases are TGTGCCAGCAGCCAAGGGGGACAGGGAGCCTACGAGCAGTACTTC.

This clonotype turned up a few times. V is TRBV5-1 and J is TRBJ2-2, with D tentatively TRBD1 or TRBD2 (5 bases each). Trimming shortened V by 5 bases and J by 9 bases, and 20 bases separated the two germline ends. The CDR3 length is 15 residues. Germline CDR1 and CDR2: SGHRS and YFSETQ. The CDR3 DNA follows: TGCGCCAGCAGTTGGGGCACCGGGGCAGCCCGGGAGCTGTTTTTT. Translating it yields CASSWGTGAARELFF.

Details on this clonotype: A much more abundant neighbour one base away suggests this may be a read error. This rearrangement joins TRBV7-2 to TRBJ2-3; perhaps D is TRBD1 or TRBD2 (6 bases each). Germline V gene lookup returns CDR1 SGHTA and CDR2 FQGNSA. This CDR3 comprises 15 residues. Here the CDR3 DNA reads TGTGCCAGCAGCTTATCAGCCGGGGGCGCAGATATGCAGTATTTT. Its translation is CASSLSAGGADMQYF.

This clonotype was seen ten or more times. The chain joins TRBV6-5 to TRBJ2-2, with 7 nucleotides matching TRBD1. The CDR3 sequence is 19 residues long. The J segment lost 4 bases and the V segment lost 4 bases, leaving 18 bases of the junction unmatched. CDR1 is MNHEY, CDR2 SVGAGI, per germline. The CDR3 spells CASSLREITGVYSTGELFF. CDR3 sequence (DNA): TGTGCCAGCAGTTTAAGGGAGATTACAGGGGTTTACAGCACCGGGGAGCTGTTTTTT.

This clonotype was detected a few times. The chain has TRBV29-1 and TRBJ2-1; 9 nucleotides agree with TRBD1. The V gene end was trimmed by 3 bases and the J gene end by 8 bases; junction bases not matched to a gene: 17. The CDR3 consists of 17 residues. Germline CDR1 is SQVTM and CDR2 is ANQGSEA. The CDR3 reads CSVEAEGWDRVFYEQFF. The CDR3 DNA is TGCAGCGTTGAGGCTGAAGGTTGGGACAGGGTTTTCTATGAGCAGTTCTTC.

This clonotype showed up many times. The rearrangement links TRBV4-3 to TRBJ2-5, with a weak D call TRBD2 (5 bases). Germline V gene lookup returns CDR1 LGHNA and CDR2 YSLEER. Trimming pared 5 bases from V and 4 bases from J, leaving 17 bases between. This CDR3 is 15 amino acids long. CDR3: CASSKFMGSSETQYF. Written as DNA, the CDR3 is TGCGCCAGCAGCAAGTTTATGGGGAGCTCAGAGACCCAGTACTTC.

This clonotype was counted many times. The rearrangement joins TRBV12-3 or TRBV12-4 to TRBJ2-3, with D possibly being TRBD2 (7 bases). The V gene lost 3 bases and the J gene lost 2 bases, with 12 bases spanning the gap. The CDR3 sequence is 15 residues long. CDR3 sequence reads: CASSLRRGPTDTQYF. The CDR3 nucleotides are TGTGCCAGCAGTTTGAGGCGGGGGCCCACAGATACGCAGTATTTT.

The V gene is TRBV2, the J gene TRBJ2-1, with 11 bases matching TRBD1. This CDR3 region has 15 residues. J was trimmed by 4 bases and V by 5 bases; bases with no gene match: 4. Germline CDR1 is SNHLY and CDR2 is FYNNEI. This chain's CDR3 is CASSFGQGAYNEQFF. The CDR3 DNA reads TGTGCCAGCAGTTTCGGACAGGGGGCGTACAATGAGCAGTTCTTC.

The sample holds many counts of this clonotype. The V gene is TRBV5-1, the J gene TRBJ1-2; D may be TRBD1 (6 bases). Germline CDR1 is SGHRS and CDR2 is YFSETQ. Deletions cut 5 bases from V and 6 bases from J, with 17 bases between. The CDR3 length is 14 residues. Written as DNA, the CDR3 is TGCGCCAGCAGGGGGACACCCGTTTCGGATGGCTACACCTTC. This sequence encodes CASRGTPVSDGYTF.

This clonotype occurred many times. DNA of the CDR3: TGTGCCAGCAGTTTATCGGGGCGAGAGACCCAGTACTTC. Translation gives CASSLSGRETQYF. The rearrangement joins TRBV12-3 or TRBV12-4 to TRBJ2-5; perhaps D is TRBD1 or TRBD2 (5 bases each). Trimming left V 2 bases short and J 4 bases short, with 8 bases between. CDR3 length equals 13 residues.

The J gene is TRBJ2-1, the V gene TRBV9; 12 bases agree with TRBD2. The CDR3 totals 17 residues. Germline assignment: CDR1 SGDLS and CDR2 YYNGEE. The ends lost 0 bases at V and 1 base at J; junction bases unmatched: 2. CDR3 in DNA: TGTGCCAGCAGCGTAGAGGGGACTAGCGGGTCCTACAATGAGCAGTTCTTC. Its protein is CASSVEGTSGSYNEQFF.

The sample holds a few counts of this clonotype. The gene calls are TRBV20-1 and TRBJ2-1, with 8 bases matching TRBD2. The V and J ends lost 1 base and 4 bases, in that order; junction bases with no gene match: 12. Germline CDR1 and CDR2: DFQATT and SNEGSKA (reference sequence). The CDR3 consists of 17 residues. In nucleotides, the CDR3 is TGCAGTGCTAGAGTTAGAGGGGGGGCTAGCGGGTACAATGAGCAGTTCTTC. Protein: CSARVRGGASGYNEQFF.

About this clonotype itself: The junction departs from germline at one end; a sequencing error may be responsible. The CDR3 loop reads CASSYTRDQDDEQLF. CDR3 sequence (DNA): TGTGCCAGCAGTTACACCCGGGACCAAGACGATGAGCAGCTCTTC. V gene TRBV6-5 combines with J gene TRBJ2-1, with D perhaps matching TRBD1 or TRBD2 (5 bases each). The germline gives CDR1 MNHEY, CDR2 SVGAGI. The length of the CDR3 is 15 residues.

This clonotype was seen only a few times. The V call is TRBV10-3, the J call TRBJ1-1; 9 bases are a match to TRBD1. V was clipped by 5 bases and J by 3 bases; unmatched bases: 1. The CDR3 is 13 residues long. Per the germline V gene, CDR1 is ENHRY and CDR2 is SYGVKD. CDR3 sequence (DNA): TGTGCCATCAGTAGGACAGGGGACACTGAAGCTTTCTTT. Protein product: CAISRTGDTEAFF.

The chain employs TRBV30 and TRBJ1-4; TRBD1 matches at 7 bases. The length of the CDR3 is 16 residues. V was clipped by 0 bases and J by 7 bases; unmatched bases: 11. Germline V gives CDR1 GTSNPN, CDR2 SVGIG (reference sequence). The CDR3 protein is CAWSVQGLNVGEKLFF. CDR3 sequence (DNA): TGTGCCTGGAGTGTACAGGGGCTCAATGTAGGTGAAAAACTGTTTTTT.

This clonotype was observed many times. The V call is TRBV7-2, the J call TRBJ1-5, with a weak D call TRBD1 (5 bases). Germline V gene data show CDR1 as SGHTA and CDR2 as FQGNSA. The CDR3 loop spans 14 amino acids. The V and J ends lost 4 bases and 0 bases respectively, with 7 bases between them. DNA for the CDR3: TGTGCCAGCAGCTGGGACGGTAGCAATCAGCCCCAGCATTTT. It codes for CASSWDGSNQPQHF. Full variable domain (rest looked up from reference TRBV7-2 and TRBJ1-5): GAGVSQSPSNKVTEKGKDVELRCDPISGHTALYWYRQSLGQGLEFLIYFQGNSAPDKSGLPSDRFSAERTGGSVSTLTIQRTQQEDSAVYLCASSWDGSNQPQHFGDGTRLSIL.

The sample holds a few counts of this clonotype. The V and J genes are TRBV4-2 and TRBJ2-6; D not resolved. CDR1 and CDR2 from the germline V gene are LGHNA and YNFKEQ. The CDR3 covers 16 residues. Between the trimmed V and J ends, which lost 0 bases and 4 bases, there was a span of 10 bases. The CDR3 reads CASSQEWGPGANVLTF. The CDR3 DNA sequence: TGTGCCAGCAGCCAAGAGTGGGGTCCGGGGGCCAACGTCCTGACTTTC.

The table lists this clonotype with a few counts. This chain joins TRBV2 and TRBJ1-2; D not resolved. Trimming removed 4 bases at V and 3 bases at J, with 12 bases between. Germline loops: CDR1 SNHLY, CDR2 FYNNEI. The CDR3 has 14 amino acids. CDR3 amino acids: CASSVTNWDYGYTF. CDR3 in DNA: TGTGCCAGCAGTGTCACGAATTGGGACTATGGCTACACCTTC. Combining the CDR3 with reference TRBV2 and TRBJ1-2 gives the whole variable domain EPEVTQTPSHQVTQMGQEVILRCVPISNHLYFYWYRQILGQKVEFLVSFYNNEISEKSEIFDDQFSVERPDGSNFTLKIRSTKLEDSAMYFCASSVTNWDYGYTFGSGTRLTVV.

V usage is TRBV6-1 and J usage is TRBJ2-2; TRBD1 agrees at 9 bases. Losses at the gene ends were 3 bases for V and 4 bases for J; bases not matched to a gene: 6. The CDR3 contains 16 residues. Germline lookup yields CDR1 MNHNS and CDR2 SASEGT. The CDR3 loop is CASSDGQGMATGELFF. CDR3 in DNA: TGTGCCAGCAGTGACGGACAGGGGATGGCCACCGGGGAGCTGTTTTTT.

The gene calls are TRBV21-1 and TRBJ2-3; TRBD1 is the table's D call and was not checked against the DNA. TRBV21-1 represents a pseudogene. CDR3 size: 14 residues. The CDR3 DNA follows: TGTGCCAGCAGCAAGGGACAGCACACAGATACGCAGTATTTT. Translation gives CASSKGQHTDTQYF.

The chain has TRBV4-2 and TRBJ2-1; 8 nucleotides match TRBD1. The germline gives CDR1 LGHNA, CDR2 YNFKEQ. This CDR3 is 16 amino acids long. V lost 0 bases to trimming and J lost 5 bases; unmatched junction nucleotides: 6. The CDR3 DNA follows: TGTGCCAGCAGCCAAGATGCAGGACAGGGCAACAATGAGCAGTTCTTC. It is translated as CASSQDAGQGNNEQFF.

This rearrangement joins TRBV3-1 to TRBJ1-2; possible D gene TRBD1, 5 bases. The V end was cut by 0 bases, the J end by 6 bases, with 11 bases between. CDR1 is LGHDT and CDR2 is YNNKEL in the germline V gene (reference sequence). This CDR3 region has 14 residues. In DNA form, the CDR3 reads TGTGCCAGCAGCCAAGATGGGGCACGGCATGGCTACACCTTC. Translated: CASSQDGARHGYTF.

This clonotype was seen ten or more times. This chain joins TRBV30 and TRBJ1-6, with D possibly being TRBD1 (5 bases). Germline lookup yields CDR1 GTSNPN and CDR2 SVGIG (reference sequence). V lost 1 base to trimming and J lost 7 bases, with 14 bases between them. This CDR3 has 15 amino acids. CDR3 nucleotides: TGTGCCTGGAGTGCGGCATTCCAGGGCAATTCACCCCTCCACTTT. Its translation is CAWSAAFQGNSPLHF.

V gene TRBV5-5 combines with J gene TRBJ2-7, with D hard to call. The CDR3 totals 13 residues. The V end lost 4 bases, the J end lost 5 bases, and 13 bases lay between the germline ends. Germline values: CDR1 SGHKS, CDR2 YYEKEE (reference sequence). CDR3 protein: CASSPGLHNEQYF. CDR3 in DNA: TGTGCCAGCAGCCCCGGGCTCCACAACGAGCAGTACTTC.

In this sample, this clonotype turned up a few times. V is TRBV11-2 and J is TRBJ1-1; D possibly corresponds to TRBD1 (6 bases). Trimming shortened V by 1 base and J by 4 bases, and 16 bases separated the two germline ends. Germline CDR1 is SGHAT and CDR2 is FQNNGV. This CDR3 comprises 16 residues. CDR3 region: CASSLGRFSRGTEAFF. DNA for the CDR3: TGTGCCAGCAGCTTAGGGCGCTTTAGCAGGGGCACTGAAGCTTTCTTT.